This TCR beta chain was found in a study of CD8+ T cells in alopecia areata. As for the study in general: Oral tofacitinib (5 to 10 mg twice daily) was administered to treated patients. Study outcomes and limitations: Because one nonresponder was included, the link of baseline CD8+ expansion to response is considered uncertain.

This CDR3 is built from 17 residues. The germline gives CDR1 LGHNA, CDR2 YSLEER. V lost 0 bases and J lost 1; bases outside the gene matches: 6. On this clone: The antigen is not known.

Treatment denoted: oral pan-JAK inhibitor, 5-10 mg twice daily. Sequencing templates came from extracted RNA that was reverse transcribed into cDNA. Method: immunoSEQ multiplex PCR; TCRdb's copy keeps in-frame clones and lacks some. The top ten clones hold about 25% of a sample with about 140,000 clones, around 82% of them seen once. The starting material was CD8+ T cells sorted from blood, obtained at week 4, from a patient treated with tofacitinib. The sequence was obtained from a human donor with alopecia areata. The chain carries TRBV4-3 and TRBJ2-3; TRBD1 matches 8 bases. Here the CDR3 reads CASSQDQAGGGTDTQYF. CDR3 bases: TGCGCCAGCAGCCAAGATCAGGCAGGGGGCGGCACAGATACGCAGTATTTT.